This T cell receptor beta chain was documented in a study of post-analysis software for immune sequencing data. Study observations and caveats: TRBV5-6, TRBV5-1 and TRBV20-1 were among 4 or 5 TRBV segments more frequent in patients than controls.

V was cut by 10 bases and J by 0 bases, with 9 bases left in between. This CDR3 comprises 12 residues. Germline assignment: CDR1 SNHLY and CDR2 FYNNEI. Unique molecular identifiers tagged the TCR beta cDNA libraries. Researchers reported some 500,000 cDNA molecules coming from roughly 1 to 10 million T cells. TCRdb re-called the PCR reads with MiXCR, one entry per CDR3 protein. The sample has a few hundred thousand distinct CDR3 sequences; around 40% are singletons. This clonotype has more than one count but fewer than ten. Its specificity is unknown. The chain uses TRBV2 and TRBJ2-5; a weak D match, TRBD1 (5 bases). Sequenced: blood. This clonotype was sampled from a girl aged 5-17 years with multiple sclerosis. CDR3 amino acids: CATDSNQETQYF. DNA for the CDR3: TGTGCCACCGACAGTAACCAAGAGACCCAGTACTTC.